One and the same sample provided the 23 T cell receptor beta chains below, sequenced in a study of shared clonotypes between healthy human individuals. Assay used: immunoSEQ multiplex PCR; TCRdb lists only in-frame clones, some missing. The table records about 2.4 million clones, approximately 93% of them present only once. What was sequenced was naive CD4+ T cells from PBMCs. The subset is: CD45RA+ positively selected. Receptor source: a man aged 18-30 years in good health. Some clones in this sample may be carry-over from other donors' samples.

This rearrangement joins TRBV6-1 to TRBJ2-7; TRBD1 or TRBD2 may be the D gene (5 bases each). The CDR3 is 14 residues long. V was shortened by 6 bases and J by 5 bases, with 17 bases between the two germline ends. Per the germline V gene, CDR1 is MNHNS and CDR2 is SASEGT. The CDR3 loop is CASSKEGTSNEQYF. CDR3 coding DNA: TGTGCCAGCAGCAAGGAAGGGACGTCCAACGAGCAGTACTTC.

This clone has a handful of counts. The V and J genes are TRBV19 and TRBJ2-2, with a weak D call TRBD2 (6 bases). Germline V CDR1 and CDR2: LNHDA, SQIVND (reference sequence). This CDR3 spans 15 amino acids. The germline V and J ends were trimmed by 4 bases and 3 bases, with 12 bases remaining between them. The CDR3 sequence: CASSTMRLDTGELFF. The CDR3 nucleotides are TGTGCCAGTAGTACCATGAGACTAGACACCGGGGAGCTGTTTTTT.

The chain carries TRBV5-4 and TRBJ1-2, with D uncertain. The CDR3 consists of 15 residues. CDR1 and CDR2 (germline): SGHNT, YYREEE (reference sequence). Trimming left V 4 bases short and J 4 bases short, with 17 bases between. CDR3 region: CASSPRTVGSYGYTF. DNA of the CDR3: TGTGCCAGCAGCCCACGGACGGTGGGGTCCTATGGCTACACCTTC.

The gene calls are TRBV27 and TRBJ2-6; D is uncertain. CDR1 MNHEY and CDR2 SMNVEV come from the germline V gene (reference sequence). This CDR3 has 15 residues. Trimming removed 5 bases from V and 0 bases from J, with 8 bases in between. Here the CDR3 reads CASSPRLSGANVLTF. As DNA, the CDR3 is TGTGCCAGCAGTCCCCGACTCTCTGGGGCCAACGTCCTGACTTTC.

J is TRBJ1-5 and V is TRBV6-6; weak D call: TRBD1 (6 bases). Germline assignment: CDR1 MNHNY and CDR2 SVGAGI (reference sequence). The ends were cut back, 5 bases at V and 2 bases at J, with 13 bases in the middle. This CDR3 is 15 amino acids long. The CDR3 region is CASSPGGVRNQPQHF. CDR3 DNA: TGTGCCAGCAGTCCCGGGGGCGTACGCAATCAGCCCCAGCATTTT.

The chain couples TRBV27 to TRBJ2-3; 9 bases map to TRBD2. CDR3 length: 14 amino acids. Per germline, CDR1 MNHEY and CDR2 SMNVEV (reference sequence). Trimming removed 8 bases from V and 5 bases from J; junction bases left unmatched: 8. CDR3 bases: TGTGCCAGCGGGAGTGCGCGGGAGGGAGATACGCAGTATTTT. This codes for CASGSAREGDTQYF.

V gene TRBV27 combines with J gene TRBJ1-5; perhaps TRBD1 as D (6 bases). The CDR3 length is 17 residues. The ends were cut back, 4 bases at V and 0 bases at J, with 16 bases in the middle. CDR1 and CDR2 (germline): MNHEY, SMNVEV (reference sequence). The DNA for the CDR3 is TGTGCCAGCAGTTCCATAACAGGGCTTTATAGCAATCAGCCCCAGCATTTT. Its protein is CASSSITGLYSNQPQHF.

The J gene is TRBJ2-2, the V gene TRBV10-1, with D unresolved. The CDR3 covers 16 residues. Per germline, CDR1 WNHNN and CDR2 SYGVQD (reference sequence). Trimming took 3 bases from V and 2 from J, leaving 13 bases between them. CDR3 amino acids: CASSESRQINTGELFF. CDR3 in DNA: TGCGCCAGCAGTGAAAGTCGTCAGATAAACACCGGGGAGCTGTTTTTT.

To note about this clone: Other DNA variants within this sample encode the same CDR3. The chain couples TRBV6-5 to TRBJ2-5, with D hard to call. V lost 7 bases and J lost 2, with 5 bases in between. Germline V CDR1 and CDR2: MNHEY, SVGAGI. The CDR3 spans 11 residues. The CDR3 sequence is CASTLQETQYF. The CDR3 coding sequence is TGTGCCAGCACCCTACAAGAGACCCAGTACTTC.

The V call is TRBV7-2, the J call TRBJ2-1; 7 bases match TRBD1. The CDR3 is 15 residues long. The V segment lost 3 bases and the J segment 4 bases; nucleotides outside the gene matches: 6. Per germline, CDR1 SGHTA and CDR2 FQGNSA. The CDR3 DNA reads TGTGCCAGCAGCTTCGACAGGGAGACTTACAATGAGCAGTTCTTC. Translating it yields CASSFDRETYNEQFF.

This sequence joins TRBV5-4 and TRBJ2-5, with 14 bases matching TRBD2. CDR3 length equals 17 residues. V lost 4 bases and J lost 7; bases outside the gene matches: 12. Germline V CDR1 and CDR2: SGHNT, YYREEE (reference sequence). For the CDR3, the DNA is TGTGCCAGCAGCGCGACTAGCGGGAGGGCCCCCCCCGGGACCCAGTACTTC. Its translation is CASSATSGRAPPGTQYF.

The chain carries TRBV6-1 and TRBJ2-7; a weak D match, TRBD2 (6 bases). The germline V and J ends were trimmed by 7 bases and 3 bases, with 13 bases remaining between them. The CDR3 is 13 amino acids. Per the germline V gene, CDR1 is MNHNS and CDR2 is SASEGT. The CDR3 DNA reads as TGTGCCAGCATGCCGGGGGTCCTCTACGAGCAGTACTTC. This translates into CASMPGVLYEQYF.

V gene TRBV27 combines with J gene TRBJ1-2; D perhaps matches TRBD1 (6 bases). This CDR3 is 13 amino acids long. V was trimmed by 6 bases and J by 6 bases, leaving 14 bases between them. Per the germline V gene, CDR1 is MNHEY and CDR2 is SMNVEV (reference sequence). The CDR3 DNA reads TGTGCCAGCAGCATCGACAGGAATAATGGCTACACCTTC. Translated, it gives CASSIDRNNGYTF.

The V call is TRBV29-1, the J call TRBJ2-7; TRBD1 matches 8 bases. V lost 4 bases, J lost 1 base, and 12 bases stayed unmatched. This CDR3 has 16 residues. Germline V gene lookup returns CDR1 SQVTM and CDR2 ANQGSEA. The CDR3 DNA follows: TGCAGCGTTGGGGGCCAGGGGGCGGTGTCTTCCTACGAGCAGTACTTC. Translated, it gives CSVGGQGAVSSYEQYF.

The chain is built from TRBV30 and TRBJ2-3, with 16 nucleotides matching TRBD2. The germline gives CDR1 GTSNPN, CDR2 SVGIG (reference sequence). The CDR3 has 18 amino acids. The V gene end was trimmed by 4 bases and the J gene end by 5 bases; junction bases not matched to a gene: 12. The CDR3 coding sequence is TGTGCCTGGACCGTGGGGACTAGCGGGAGGGCCGACGTAGATACGCAGTATTTT. Translating gives CAWTVGTSGRADVDTQYF.

This chain uses TRBV5-4 with TRBJ2-3; 9 bases map to TRBD1. This CDR3 contains 16 residues. The ends lost 2 bases at V and 2 bases at J; junction bases unmatched: 6. CDR1 SGHNT and CDR2 YYREEE come from the germline V gene (reference sequence). CDR3 coding DNA: TGTGCCAGCAGCTTACAGGGGGCGCAACTCACAGATACGCAGTATTTT. Protein: CASSLQGAQLTDTQYF. Complete variable domain (other parts from reference TRBV5-4 and TRBJ2-3): ETGVTQSPTHLIKTRGQQVTLRCSSQSGHNTVSWYQQALGQGPQFIFQYYREEENGRGNFPPRFSGLQFPNYSSELNVNALELDDSALYLCASSLQGAQLTDTQYFGPGTRLTVL.

The chain has TRBV11-2 and TRBJ1-1, with D unresolved. Per the germline V gene, CDR1 is SGHAT and CDR2 is FQNNGV. The V end lost 3 bases, the J end lost 4 bases, and 9 bases lay between the germline ends. The CDR3 loop spans 13 amino acids. CDR3 sequence reads: CASSFSPGTEAFF. The CDR3, as DNA: TGTGCCAGCAGCTTTAGCCCGGGCACTGAAGCTTTCTTT.

This rearrangement joins TRBV28 to TRBJ2-5; 7 bases map to TRBD1. Germline V gene sequence: CDR1 MDHEN, CDR2 SYDVKM. With 7 bases clipped from V and 1 base from J, the junction kept 9 bases outside the gene matches. CDR3 length: 15 residues. The CDR3 here is CASTLARDSQETQYF. CDR3 DNA sequence: TGTGCCAGCACCTTGGCCCGGGACAGCCAAGAGACCCAGTACTTC.

J is TRBJ2-1 and V is TRBV27; 9 bases match TRBD2. Germline V gene sequence: CDR1 MNHEY, CDR2 SMNVEV (reference sequence). The CDR3 runs 15 residues. V trimming: 4 bases; J trimming: 6 bases; junction bases outside the gene matches: 7. The CDR3 is CASSSAGGPLNEQFF. For the CDR3, the DNA is TGTGCCAGCAGTTCGGCGGGAGGGCCGCTCAATGAGCAGTTCTTC.

The genes are TRBV7-8 and TRBJ2-7; no clear D. The V gene's germline CDR1 is SGHVS and CDR2 FQNEAQ. This CDR3 spans 12 amino acids. Trimming took 2 bases from V and 5 from J, leaving 7 bases between them. The CDR3 nucleotides are TGTGCCAGCAGCTTAAGTCTGCACGAGCAGTACTTC. It yields the protein CASSLSLHEQYF.

The chain employs TRBV19 and TRBJ1-1, with D unclear. Deletions cut 10 bases from V and 5 bases from J, with 20 bases between. The CDR3 runs 14 residues. Germline V gives CDR1 LNHDA, CDR2 SQIVND (reference sequence). In nucleotides, the CDR3 is TGTGCCACCTCTTCCTATCGGGATGTTACTGAAGCTTTCTTT. It codes for CATSSYRDVTEAFF. Full variable domain (rest looked up from reference TRBV19 and TRBJ1-1): DGGITQSPKYLFRKEGQNVTLSCEQNLNHDAMYWYRQDPGQGLRLIYYSQIVNDFQKGDIAEGYSVSREKKESFPLTVTSAQKNPTAFYLCATSSYRDVTEAFFGQGTRLTVV.

The chain couples TRBV6-1 to TRBJ1-1; 7 bases map to TRBD1. V trimming: 8 bases; J trimming: 5 bases; junction bases outside the gene matches: 8. Germline loops: CDR1 MNHNS, CDR2 SASEGT. The CDR3 loop spans 13 amino acids. The CDR3 here is CASYRQGRTEAFF. The CDR3 nucleotides are TGTGCCAGCTACCGACAGGGAAGGACTGAAGCTTTCTTT.

Regarding this clone: At the DNA level, this CDR3 is encoded by other sequences in the same sample as well. V gene TRBV7-3 combines with J gene TRBJ2-3; TRBD2 is a possible D gene (5 bases). This CDR3 region has 15 residues. Germline lookup yields CDR1 SGHTA and CDR2 FQGTGA. V lost 4 bases and J lost 0, with 11 bases in between. In nucleotides, the CDR3 is TGTGCCAGCAGCTCCCTAGCCGGCAGCACAGATACGCAGTATTTT. The encoded protein is CASSSLAGSTDTQYF.